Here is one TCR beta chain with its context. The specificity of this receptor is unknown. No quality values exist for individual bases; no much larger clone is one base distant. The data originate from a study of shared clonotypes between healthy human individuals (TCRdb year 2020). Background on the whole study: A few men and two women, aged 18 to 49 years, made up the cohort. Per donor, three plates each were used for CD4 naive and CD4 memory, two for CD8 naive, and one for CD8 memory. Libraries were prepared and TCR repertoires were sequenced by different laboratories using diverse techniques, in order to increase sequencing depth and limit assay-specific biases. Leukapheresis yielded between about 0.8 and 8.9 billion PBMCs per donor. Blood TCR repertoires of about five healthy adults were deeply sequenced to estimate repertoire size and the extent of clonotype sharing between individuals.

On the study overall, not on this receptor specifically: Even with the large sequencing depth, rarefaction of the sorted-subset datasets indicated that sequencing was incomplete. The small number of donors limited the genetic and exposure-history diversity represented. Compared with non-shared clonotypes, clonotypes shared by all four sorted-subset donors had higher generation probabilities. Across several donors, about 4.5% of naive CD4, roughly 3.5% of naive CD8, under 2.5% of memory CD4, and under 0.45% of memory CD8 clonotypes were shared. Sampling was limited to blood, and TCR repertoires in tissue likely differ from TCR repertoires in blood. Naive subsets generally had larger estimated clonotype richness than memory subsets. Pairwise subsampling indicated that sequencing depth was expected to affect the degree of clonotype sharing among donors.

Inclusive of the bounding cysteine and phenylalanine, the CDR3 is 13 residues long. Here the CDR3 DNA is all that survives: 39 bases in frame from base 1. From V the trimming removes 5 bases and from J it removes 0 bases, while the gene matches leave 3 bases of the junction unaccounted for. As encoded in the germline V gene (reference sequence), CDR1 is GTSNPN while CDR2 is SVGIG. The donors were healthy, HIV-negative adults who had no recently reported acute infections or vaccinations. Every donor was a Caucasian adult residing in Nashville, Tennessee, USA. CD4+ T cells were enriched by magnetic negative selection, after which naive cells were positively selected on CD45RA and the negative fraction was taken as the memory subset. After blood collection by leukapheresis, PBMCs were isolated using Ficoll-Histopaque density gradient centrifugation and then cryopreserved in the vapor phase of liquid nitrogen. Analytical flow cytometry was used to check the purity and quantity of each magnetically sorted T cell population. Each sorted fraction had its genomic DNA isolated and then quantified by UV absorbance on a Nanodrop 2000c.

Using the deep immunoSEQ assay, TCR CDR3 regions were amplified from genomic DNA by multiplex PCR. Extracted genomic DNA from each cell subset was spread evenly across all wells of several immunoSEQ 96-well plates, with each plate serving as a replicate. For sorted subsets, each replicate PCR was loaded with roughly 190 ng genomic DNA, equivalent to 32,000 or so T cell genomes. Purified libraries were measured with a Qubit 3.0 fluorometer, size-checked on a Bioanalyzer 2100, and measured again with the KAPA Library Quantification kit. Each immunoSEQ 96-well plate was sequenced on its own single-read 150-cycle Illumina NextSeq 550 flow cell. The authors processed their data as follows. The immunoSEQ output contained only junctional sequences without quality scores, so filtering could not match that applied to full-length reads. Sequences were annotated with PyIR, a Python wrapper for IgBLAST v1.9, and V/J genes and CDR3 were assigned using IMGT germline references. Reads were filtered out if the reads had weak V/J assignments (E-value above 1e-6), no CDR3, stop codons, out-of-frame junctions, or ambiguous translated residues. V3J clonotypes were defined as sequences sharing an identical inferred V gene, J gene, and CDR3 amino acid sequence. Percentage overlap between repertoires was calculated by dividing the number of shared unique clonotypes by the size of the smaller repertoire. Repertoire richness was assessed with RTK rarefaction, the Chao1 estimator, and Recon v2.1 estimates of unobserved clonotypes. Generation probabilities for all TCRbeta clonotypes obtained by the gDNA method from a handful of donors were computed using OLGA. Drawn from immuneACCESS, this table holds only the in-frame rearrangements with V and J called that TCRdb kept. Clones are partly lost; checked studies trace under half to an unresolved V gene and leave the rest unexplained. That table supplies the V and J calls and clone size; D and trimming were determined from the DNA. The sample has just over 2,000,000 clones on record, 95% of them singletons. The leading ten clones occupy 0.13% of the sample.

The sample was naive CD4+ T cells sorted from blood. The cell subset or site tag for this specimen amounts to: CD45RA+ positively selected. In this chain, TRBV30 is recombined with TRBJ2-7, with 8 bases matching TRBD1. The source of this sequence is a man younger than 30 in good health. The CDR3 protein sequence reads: CAWDRGSSYEQYF. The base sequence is TGTGCCTGGGACAGGGGAAGCTCCTACGAGCAGTACTTC.